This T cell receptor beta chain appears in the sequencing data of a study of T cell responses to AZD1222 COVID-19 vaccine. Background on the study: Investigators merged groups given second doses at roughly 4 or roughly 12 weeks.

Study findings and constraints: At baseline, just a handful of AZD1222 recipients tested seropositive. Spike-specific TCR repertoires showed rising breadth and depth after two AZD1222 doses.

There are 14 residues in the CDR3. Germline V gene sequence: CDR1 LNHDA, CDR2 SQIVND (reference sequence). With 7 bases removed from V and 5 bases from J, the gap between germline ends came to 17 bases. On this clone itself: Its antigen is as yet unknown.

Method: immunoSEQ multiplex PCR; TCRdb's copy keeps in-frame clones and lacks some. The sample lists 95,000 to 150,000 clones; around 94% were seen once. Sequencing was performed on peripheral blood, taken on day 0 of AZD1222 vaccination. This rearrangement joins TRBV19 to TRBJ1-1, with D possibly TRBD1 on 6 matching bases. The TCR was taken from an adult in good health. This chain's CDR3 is CASNIGGRWTEAFF. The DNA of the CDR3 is TGTGCCAGTAATATCGGGGGGCGTTGGACTGAAGCTTTCTTT.